This is a list of T cell receptor beta chains from one sample in a study of cytomegalovirus exposure and HLA in healthy donors. The method was immunoSEQ multiplex PCR; TCRdb's version includes in-frame clones alone and lacks a portion of them. The sample records fewer than 150,000 clones, approximately 62% being singletons. Sequenced input: PBMCs. Receptors originate from a human donor in good health. Both conserved end residues are part of each CDR3. The D gene is left open where the match is weak. Clone size is shown for a subset of rows, as once, few, many or a class of expanded clone.

V gene: TRBV5-5
J gene: TRBJ2-7
D gene: NA
clone size: NA
CDR3 DNA: TGTGCCAGCAGCGAGTTTTCGGACGAGCAGTACTTC
CDR3 protein: CASSEFSDEQYF

V gene: TRBV5-1
J gene: TRBJ2-2
D gene: NA
clone size: NA
CDR3 DNA: TGCGCCAGCAGCCCCTTCCTGGGGAGAACGGGGGACACCGGGGAGCTGTTTTTT
CDR3 protein: CASSPFLGRTGDTGELFF

V gene: TRBV7-3
J gene: TRBJ2-2
D gene: TRBD2
clone size: few
CDR3 DNA: TGTGCCAGCAGCTTCAATAGCGGGACCAACACCGGGGAGCTGTTTTTT
CDR3 protein: CASSFNSGTNTGELFF

V gene: TRBV9
J gene: TRBJ2-7
D gene: NA
clone size: NA
CDR3 DNA: TGTGCCAGCAGCGTATCAGGGCAATACTACGAGCAGTACTTC
CDR3 protein: CASSVSGQYYEQYF

V gene: TRBV9
J gene: TRBJ1-2
D gene: NA
clone size: few
CDR3 DNA: TGTGCCAGCAGCGCAACCCCGCGACAGACAAACTATGGCTACACCTTC
CDR3 protein: CASSATPRQTNYGYTF

V gene: TRBV9
J gene: TRBJ1-4
D gene: NA
clone size: few
CDR3 DNA: TGTGCCAGCAGCGTAGTGGGGGGTCTGAATGAAAAACTGTTTTTT
CDR3 protein: CASSVVGGLNEKLFF

V gene: TRBV20-1
J gene: TRBJ2-1
D gene: NA
clone size: once
CDR3 DNA: TGCAGTGCTAGCGGTGAGCAGTTCTTC
CDR3 protein: CSASGEQFF

V gene: TRBV4-2
J gene: TRBJ2-1
D gene: TRBD2
clone size: NA
CDR3 DNA: TGTGCCAGCAGCCCCCCCCGACTTAGCGGGGTAAACAATGAGCAGTTCTTC
CDR3 protein: CASSPPRLSGVNNEQFF

V gene: TRBV20-1
J gene: TRBJ2-7
D gene: NA
clone size: NA
CDR3 DNA: TGCAGTGCTGAACAGGACTACGAGCAGTACTTC
CDR3 protein: CSAEQDYEQYF

V gene: TRBV15
J gene: TRBJ2-7
D gene: TRBD2
clone size: few
CDR3 DNA: TGTGCCACCAGCAGAGTAGCGGGAGTCCCCTACGAGCAGTACTTC
CDR3 protein: CATSRVAGVPYEQYF

V gene: TRBV6-6
J gene: TRBJ2-7
D gene: TRBD2
clone size: once
CDR3 DNA: TGTGCCAGCAGAGTAGCGGGAGACTCCTACGAGCAGTACTTC
CDR3 protein: CASRVAGDSYEQYF

V gene: TRBV1
J gene: TRBJ1-5
D gene: NA
clone size: NA
CDR3 DNA: TGCACCAGCAGACAACATAACAGGGGGCTACCTACATATGGCAATCAGCCCCAGCATTTT
CDR3 protein: CTSRQHNRGLPTYGNQPQHF

V gene: TRBV5-4
J gene: TRBJ2-1
D gene: NA
clone size: NA
CDR3 DNA: TGTGCCAGCAGCTTGGCGTCAGGGGCCGGGACCCTGCGCGGTGAGCAGTTCTTC
CDR3 protein: CASSLASGAGTLRGEQFF

V gene: TRBV15
J gene: TRBJ2-1
D gene: TRBD2
clone size: NA
CDR3 DNA: TGTGCCACCAGCAGAGAGAGTGCACTAGCGGGTGATGAGCAGTTCTTC
CDR3 protein: CATSRESALAGDEQFF

V gene: TRBV10-3
J gene: TRBJ1-5
D gene: TRBD1
clone size: NA
CDR3 DNA: TGTGCCATCAGTGGGGCCAGGGGGCCTGATCAGCCCCAGCATTTT
CDR3 protein: CAISGARGPDQPQHF

V gene: TRBV9
J gene: TRBJ2-1
D gene: NA
clone size: once
CDR3 DNA: TGTGCCAGCAGCGTAGCTCTAACTCGGGAGAAGGGCTCCTACAATGAGCAGTTCTTC
CDR3 protein: CASSVALTREKGSYNEQFF

V gene: TRBV19
J gene: TRBJ2-2
D gene: NA
clone size: NA
CDR3 DNA: TGTGCCAGTAGTAAAGGGGCCGGGACCGGGGAGCTGTTTTTT
CDR3 protein: CASSKGAGTGELFF

V gene: TRBV6-1
J gene: TRBJ2-3
D gene: NA
clone size: NA
CDR3 DNA: TGTGCCAGCAGTGAGCAGGGAGATACGCAGTATTTT
CDR3 protein: CASSEQGDTQYF

V gene: TRBV7-2
J gene: TRBJ2-1
D gene: TRBD1
clone size: NA
CDR3 DNA: TGTGCCAGCAGCCAGGGACAGGGAGACTCCTACAATGAGCAGTTCTTC
CDR3 protein: CASSQGQGDSYNEQFF

V gene: TRBV28
J gene: TRBJ2-3
D gene: NA
clone size: few
CDR3 DNA: TGTGCCAGCAGAGGGGGAACCCCTAGCACAGATACGCAGTATTTT
CDR3 protein: CASRGGTPSTDTQYF

V gene: TRBV29-1
J gene: TRBJ2-2
D gene: TRBD1
clone size: once
CDR3 DNA: TGCAGCGTTGAAGGTGGGGGACAGGGTACCGGGGAGCTGTTTTTT
CDR3 protein: CSVEGGGQGTGELFF

V gene: TRBV4-1
J gene: TRBJ2-2
D gene: NA
clone size: NA
CDR3 DNA: TGCGCCAGCAGCCAAGAGGCAGGGCTGACCGGGGAGCTGTTTTTT
CDR3 protein: CASSQEAGLTGELFF

V gene: TRBV9
J gene: TRBJ2-7
D gene: TRBD2
clone size: NA
CDR3 DNA: TGTGCCAGCAGCGCTAGCGGGGTGGGCTACGAGCAGTACTTC
CDR3 protein: CASSASGVGYEQYF

V gene: TRBV6-5
J gene: TRBJ2-7
D gene: NA
clone size: once
CDR3 DNA: TGTGCCAGAAGGGGCTGGTACGAGCAGTACTTC
CDR3 protein: CARRGWYEQYF

V gene: TRBV4-3
J gene: TRBJ2-4
D gene: NA
clone size: NA
CDR3 DNA: TGCGCCAGCAGCCAAGAAACTAGCCGAGCCCTCAACATTCAGTACTTC
CDR3 protein: CASSQETSRALNIQYF

V gene: TRBV11-2
J gene: TRBJ2-7
D gene: TRBD2
clone size: NA
CDR3 DNA: TGTGCCAGCAGCTTCGGGACTAGCGCGGGCGAGCAGTACTTC
CDR3 protein: CASSFGTSAGEQYF

V gene: TRBV4-1
J gene: TRBJ1-3
D gene: NA
clone size: NA
CDR3 DNA: TGCGCCAGCAGCCAAGAAAGGTCAGGATCTGGAAACACCATATATTTT
CDR3 protein: CASSQERSGSGNTIYF

V gene: TRBV15
J gene: TRBJ2-5
D gene: NA
clone size: NA
CDR3 DNA: TGTGCCACCAGCAGAGACACAGGGTTCTCAGAGACCCAGTACTTC
CDR3 protein: CATSRDTGFSETQYF

V gene: TRBV15
J gene: TRBJ2-5
D gene: NA
clone size: NA
CDR3 DNA: TGTGCCACCAGCAGAGATGAGTTGGAGACCCAGTACTTC
CDR3 protein: CATSRDELETQYF

V gene: TRBV9
J gene: TRBJ2-2
D gene: TRBD1
clone size: NA
CDR3 DNA: TGTGCCAGCAGCGTAGGGGAGACAGGGGGTACCGGGGAGCTGTTTTTT
CDR3 protein: CASSVGETGGTGELFF

V gene: TRBV5-5
J gene: TRBJ1-4
D gene: TRBD1
clone size: few
CDR3 DNA: TGTGCCAGCAGCTCACCGGGACAGGGTGGTGAAAAACTGTTTTTT
CDR3 protein: CASSSPGQGGEKLFF

V gene: TRBV7-9
J gene: TRBJ2-7
D gene: TRBD2
clone size: NA
CDR3 DNA: TGTGCCAGCAGCCTCGGACTAGCAAAGGAATACGAGCAGTACTTC
CDR3 protein: CASSLGLAKEYEQYF

V gene: TRBV11-2
J gene: TRBJ1-1
D gene: TRBD1
clone size: once
CDR3 DNA: TGTGCCAGCAGCCCTAACAGGGGGGGGACTGAAGCTTTCTTT
CDR3 protein: CASSPNRGGTEAFF

V gene: TRBV5-4
J gene: TRBJ2-3
D gene: TRBD2
clone size: NA
CDR3 DNA: TGTGCCAGCAGCTTCATTAGCGGGAGCGGAACAGATACGCAGTATTTT
CDR3 protein: CASSFISGSGTDTQYF

V gene: TRBV5-1
J gene: TRBJ1-1
D gene: NA
clone size: few
CDR3 DNA: TGCGCCAGCAGCTTGCAGACGGGGAACACTGAAGCTTTCTTT
CDR3 protein: CASSLQTGNTEAFF

V gene: TRBV15
J gene: TRBJ2-2
D gene: NA
clone size: few
CDR3 DNA: TGTGCCACCAGCTCCTCCAGGTTGGGGGAGCTGTTTTTT
CDR3 protein: CATSSSRLGELFF

V gene: TRBV27
J gene: TRBJ1-5
D gene: NA
clone size: NA
CDR3 DNA: TGTGCCAGCAACCCCGGGAGGGGTCAGCCCCAGCATTTT
CDR3 protein: CASNPGRGQPQHF

V gene: TRBV5-1
J gene: TRBJ2-3
D gene: TRBD2
clone size: NA
CDR3 DNA: TGCGCCAGCAGCTTGGGCGGGACTAGCGGCACAGATACGCAGTATTTT
CDR3 protein: CASSLGGTSGTDTQYF

V gene: TRBV19
J gene: TRBJ2-5
D gene: TRBD2
clone size: NA
CDR3 DNA: TGTGCCAGTAGTACGACTAGCGGGAGGGTAAGAGAGACCCAGTACTTC
CDR3 protein: CASSTTSGRVRETQYF

V gene: TRBV9
J gene: TRBJ1-4
D gene: TRBD1
clone size: NA
CDR3 DNA: TGTGCCAGCAGCGTAGAAGGACAGGGTTCAACTAATGAAAAACTGTTTTTT
CDR3 protein: CASSVEGQGSTNEKLFF

V gene: TRBV7-2
J gene: TRBJ1-3
D gene: TRBD1
clone size: NA
CDR3 DNA: TGTGCCAGCAGCCGGGACAGGGGGCGAGACACCATATATTTT
CDR3 protein: CASSRDRGRDTIYF